This T cell receptor beta chain was sequenced in a study of Graves' ophthalmopathy and Graves' hyperthyroidism. The overall study: Peripheral blood (taken before any treatment) was collected at initial diagnosis.

The germline gives CDR1 MNHNS, CDR2 SASEGT. The CDR3 contains 15 residues. Between the trimmed V and J ends, which lost 6 bases and 3 bases, there was a span of 17 bases. Using RNA transcripts, the TCR beta CDR3 regions were amplified. Amplification began with first-round RT-PCR using HTBI primers, then second-round multiplex PCR was performed. From the multiplex PCR reads, TCRdb called clonotypes with MiXCR, one entry per CDR3 protein. The table shows some 15,000 distinct CDR3 sequences, with roughly 45% occurring only once. This clonotype was detected a few times. Its antigen is as yet unknown. The study, taken as a whole, reports: The model's prediction of ophthalmopathy progression had 65% to 71% sensitivity and 72% to 80% specificity.

The chain joins TRBV6-1 to TRBJ1-2; D is ambiguous. The sequence was obtained from a woman aged 25 to 45 with Graves' ophthalmopathy. The source material was peripheral blood. CDR3 nucleotides: TGTGCCAGCAGCCAGTCGTCCAGGTGGGACTATGGCTACACCTTC. This sequence encodes CASSQSSRWDYGYTF.